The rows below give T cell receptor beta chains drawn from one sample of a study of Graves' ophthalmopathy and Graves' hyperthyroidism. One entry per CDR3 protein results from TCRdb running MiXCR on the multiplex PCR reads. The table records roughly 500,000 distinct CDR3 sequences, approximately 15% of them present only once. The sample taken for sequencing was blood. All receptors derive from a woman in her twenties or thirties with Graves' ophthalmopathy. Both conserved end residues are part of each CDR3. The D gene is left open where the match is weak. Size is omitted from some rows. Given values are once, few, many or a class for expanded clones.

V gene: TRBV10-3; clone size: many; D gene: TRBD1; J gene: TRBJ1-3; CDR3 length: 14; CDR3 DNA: TGTGCCATCAGTGGGACAGGTTCTGGAAACACCATATATTTT; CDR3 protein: CAISGTGSGNTIYF
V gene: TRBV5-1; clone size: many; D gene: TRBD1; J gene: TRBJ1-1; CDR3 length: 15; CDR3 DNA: TGCGCCAGCAGCTTCCGGGACAGCCGAGGCACTGAAGCTTTCTTT; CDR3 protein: CASSFRDSRGTEAFF
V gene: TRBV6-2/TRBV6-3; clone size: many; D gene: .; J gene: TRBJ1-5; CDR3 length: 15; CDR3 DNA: TGTGCCAGCAGTTACTCGGACAGCGGCGGTCAGCCCCAGCATTTT; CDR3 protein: CASSYSDSGGQPQHF
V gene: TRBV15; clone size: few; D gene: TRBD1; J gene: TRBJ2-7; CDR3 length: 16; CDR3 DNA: TGTGCCACCAGCAGAGATTACGGGACAGGGTACATCGAGCAGTACTTC; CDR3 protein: CATSRDYGTGYIEQYF
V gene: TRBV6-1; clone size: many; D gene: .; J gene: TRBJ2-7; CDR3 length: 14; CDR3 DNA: TGTGCCAGCAGTGAATGGTTAGGGGGAGGCGAGCAGTACTTC; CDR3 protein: CASSEWLGGGEQYF
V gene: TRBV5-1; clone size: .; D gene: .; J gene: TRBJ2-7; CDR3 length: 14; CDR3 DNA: TGCGCCAGCAGCATCTGGACATCTACCTACGAGCAGTACTTC; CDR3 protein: CASSIWTSTYEQYF
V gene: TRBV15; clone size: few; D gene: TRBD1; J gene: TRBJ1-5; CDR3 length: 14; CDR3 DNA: TGTGCCACCATGCCGGGACAGGGGCCTCAGCCCCAGCATTTT; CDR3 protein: CATMPGQGPQPQHF
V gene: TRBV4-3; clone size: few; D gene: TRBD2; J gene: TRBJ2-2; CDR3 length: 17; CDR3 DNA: TGCGCCAGCAGCCATCCTGGACTAGCGGGAAACACCGGGGAGCTGTTTTTT; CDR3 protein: CASSHPGLAGNTGELFF
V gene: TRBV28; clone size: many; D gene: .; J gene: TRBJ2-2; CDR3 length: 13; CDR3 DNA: TGTGCCAGCAAACTGTTCTCAGCCGGGGAGCTGTTTTTT; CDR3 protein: CASKLFSAGELFF
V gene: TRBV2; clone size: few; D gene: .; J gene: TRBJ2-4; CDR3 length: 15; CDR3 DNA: TGTGCCAGCAGTGATATGGGGATGGCCAAAAACATTAAGTACTTC; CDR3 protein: CASSDMGMAKNIKYF
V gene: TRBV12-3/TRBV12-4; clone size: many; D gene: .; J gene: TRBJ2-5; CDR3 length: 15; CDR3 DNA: TGTGCCAGCAGTTTGAGACAGGGAGGTAGGGAGACCCAGTACTTC; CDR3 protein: CASSLRQGGRETQYF
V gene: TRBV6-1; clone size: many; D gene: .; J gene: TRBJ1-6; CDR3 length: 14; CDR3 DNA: TGTGCCAGCAGGGACAGCGTGAATAATTCACCCCTCCACTTT; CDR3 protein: CASRDSVNNSPLHF
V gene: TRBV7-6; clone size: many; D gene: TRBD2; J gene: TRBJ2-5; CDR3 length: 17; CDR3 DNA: TGTGCCAGCAGCCCCGGGACTAGCGGGAGGAGGCAAGAGACCCAGTACTTC; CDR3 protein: CASSPGTSGRRQETQYF
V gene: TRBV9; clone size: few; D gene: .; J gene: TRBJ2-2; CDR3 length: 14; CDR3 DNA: TGTGCCAGCAGCGTTGACACGAACACCGGGGAGCTGTTTTTT; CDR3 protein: CASSVDTNTGELFF